This entry features one T cell receptor beta chain sequence. Its antigen is unidentified. CDR3 size: 17 residues. The J segment lost 0 bases and the V segment lost 5 bases, leaving 9 bases of the junction unmatched. Germline CDR1 SGHVS, CDR2 FNYEAQ. This entry belongs to a study of T-cell reconstitution after alpha-beta-depleted transplantation in children. Study-wide results and caveats: At day 60, the high TCRbeta diversity found in some patients originated from recipient T cells and thymic progenitors that had survived.

Unique molecular identifiers were built into the TCRbeta library. TCRdb called the PCR reads again in MiXCR, with one record for every CDR3 protein. In the table there are about 590,000 distinct CDR3 sequences, about an eighth of which are singletons. The specimen comprised PBMCs, mostly from graft donor cells, sampled 360 days after TCRalphabeta/CD19-depleted stem cell transplant. The rearrangement uses TRBV7-6 and TRBJ2-7; 11 bases map to TRBD2. The sequence derives from a male patient aged 10 to 17 who had a stem cell transplant for acute myeloid leukemia, so the T cells may come from the graft donor. CDR3 nucleotide sequence: TGTGCCAGCAGCCCGGCTGCGACTAGCGGGAACTCCTACGAGCAGTACTTC. This encodes CASSPAATSGNSYEQYF. Based on the CDR3 plus reference TRBV7-6 and TRBJ2-7, the full variable domain is GAGVSQSPRYKVTKRGQDVALRCDPISGHVSLYWYRQALGQGPEFLTYFNYEAQQDKSGLPNDRFSAERPEGSISTLTIQRTEQRDSAMYRCASSPAATSGNSYEQYFGPGTRLTVT.